A selection of T cell receptor beta chains follows, all from one sample in a study of blood T cell repertoires in COVID-19. Here immunoSEQ multiplex PCR was the method, and the copy in TCRdb shows in-frame clones only, minus some. The sample records 80,000 to 100,000 clones, over 75% being singletons. The sample comprised peripheral blood. The receptors here all came from a man in his 60s with acute or convalescent COVID-19. Both conserved end residues are part of each CDR3. D genes are given only for firm matches. Clone size is not always given. Where it is, it says once, few, many or a class for expanded clones.

j_call	v_call	clone_size	d_call	cdr3_nt	cdr3_aa
TRBJ2-5	TRBV9	-	-	TGTGCCAGCAGCGCTTCAGGGGTCGAGACCCAGTACTTC	CASSASGVETQYF
TRBJ2-7	TRBV7-9	-	-	TGTGCCAGCAGCTTAGCGTCGGGGGCCTACGAGCAGTACTTC	CASSLASGAYEQYF
TRBJ1-6	TRBV19	-	TRBD1	TGTGCCAGTAGTGACCGGGACAGGGCTCTTAATTCACCCCTCCACTTT	CASSDRDRALNSPLHF
TRBJ1-2	TRBV7-3	once	TRBD1	TGTGCCAGCAGCTTAAGTGGACAGGGGGATGGCTACACCTTC	CASSLSGQGDGYTF
TRBJ2-3	TRBV4-3	-	-	TGCGCCAGCAGCCAAGGCGGTACTGGCTCAGATACGCAGTATTTT	CASSQGGTGSDTQYF
TRBJ2-7	TRBV6-5	-	TRBD1	TGTGCCAGCAGGGGGACAGGGGGCAGAAACGAGCAGTACTTC	CASRGTGGRNEQYF
TRBJ1-5	TRBV28	-	-	TGTGCCAGCAGTTTGGCGGGGGGCAGAGGGAATCAGCCCCAGCATTTT	CASSLAGGRGNQPQHF
TRBJ2-7	TRBV5-6	few	TRBD1	TGTGCCAGCAGCTTGGTTCCCGGGACAGGGGTTGGCGAGCAGTACTTC	CASSLVPGTGVGEQYF
TRBJ2-3	TRBV10-3	-	TRBD2	TGTGCCATCAGTGAGCTCCTCCTAGCGGGGATTAGCACAGATACGCAGTATTTT	CAISELLLAGISTDTQYF
TRBJ2-3	TRBV27	-	TRBD2	TGTGCCAGCAGCCCGGTTAGCGGGGGGCGAACAGATACGCAGTATTTT	CASSPVSGGRTDTQYF
TRBJ2-2	TRBV9	-	TRBD1	TGTGCCAGCAGCGTAGGTCAGGGGGCCGGCGGGGAGCTGTTTTTT	CASSVGQGAGGELFF
TRBJ1-2	TRBV5-1	-	TRBD1	TGCGCCAGCAGCTTAAACCCCGGGACAGGGGTGTATGGCTACACCTTC	CASSLNPGTGVYGYTF
TRBJ2-6	TRBV27	-	-	TGTGCCAGCAGTTTACAGGGCTCTGGGGCCAACGTCCTGACTTTC	CASSLQGSGANVLTF
TRBJ1-1	TRBV6-5	once	TRBD1	TGTGCCAGCAGCGCGACAGGGGGCTACACTGAAGCTTTCTTT	CASSATGGYTEAFF
TRBJ2-3	TRBV5-6	once	TRBD2	TGTGCCAGCAGCTTGGAAGCTAGCGGGAGAACAGATACGCAGTATTTT	CASSLEASGRTDTQYF
TRBJ2-1	TRBV9	-	TRBD2	TGTGCCAGCAGCGGGAGGGGAGGAGGGACTAGCGGGAACAATGAGCAGTTCTTC	CASSGRGGGTSGNNEQFF
TRBJ2-1	TRBV9	-	TRBD2	TGTGCCAGCAGCTCACTAGCGGGAGCAGACAATGAGCAGTTCTTC	CASSSLAGADNEQFF
TRBJ2-3	TRBV4-2	-	TRBD1	TGTGCCAGCAGCCGGGGAGAGGGACAGGGATACACAGATACGCAGTATTTT	CASSRGEGQGYTDTQYF
TRBJ2-3	TRBV29-1	-	-	TGCAGCGCCCTCAGCACAGATACGCAGTATTTT	CSALSTDTQYF
TRBJ2-3	TRBV6-2/TRBV6-3	-	TRBD1	TGTGCCAGCAGTCGGACAGGGGCGTCTAGCACAGATACGCAGTATTTT	CASSRTGASSTDTQYF
TRBJ2-1	TRBV30	-	TRBD1	TGTGCCTGGGACAGGGGCTTGGGCAATGAGCAGTTCTTC	CAWDRGLGNEQFF
TRBJ1-4	TRBV5-1	-	-	TGCGCCAGCAGCTCGCGCGGCATGGAAAAACTGTTTTTT	CASSSRGMEKLFF
TRBJ2-1	TRBV7-2	once	TRBD2	TGTGCCAGCAGCGTTAGCGGGGGGGCGGGTGAGCAGTTCTTC	CASSVSGGAGEQFF
TRBJ2-1	TRBV2	-	TRBD2	TGTGCCAGCAGTGACGGACTAGCGGGAGCGAGCTCCTACAATGAGCAGTTCTTC	CASSDGLAGASSYNEQFF
TRBJ2-1	TRBV9	-	-	TGTGCCAGCAGCGAGACCACAGGGAGCTCCTACAATGAGCAGTTCTTC	CASSETTGSSYNEQFF
TRBJ2-5	TRBV7-8	once	-	TGTGCCAGCAGCTTTCAGGCTTCAAGGGGGGAGACCCAGTACTTC	CASSFQASRGETQYF
TRBJ2-7	TRBV24-1	few	TRBD2	TGTGCCACCAGTGATCTAGCGGTCCCAAGCTCCTACGAGCAGTACTTC	CATSDLAVPSSYEQYF
TRBJ2-1	TRBV4-3	-	-	TGCGCCAGCAGCCAAGATCTAGCTAACTCCTACAATGAGCAGTTCTTC	CASSQDLANSYNEQFF
TRBJ2-6	TRBV5-4	-	TRBD1	TGTGCCAGCAGCTTTTTGGTGGGACAGACGCTCTCTGGGGCCAACGTCCTGACTTTC	CASSFLVGQTLSGANVLTF
TRBJ2-5	TRBV28	-	-	TGTGCCAGCAAGAGGAGTGGGGGGGAGACCCAGTACTTC	CASKRSGGETQYF
TRBJ2-2	TRBV27	-	TRBD1	TGTGCCAGCATGGGCACAGACAGGGCCACCGGGGAGCTGTTTTTT	CASMGTDRATGELFF
TRBJ1-2	TRBV7-9	-	TRBD1	TGTGCCAGCAGCCTACAGACAGGGACCTTCTATGGCTACACCTTC	CASSLQTGTFYGYTF
TRBJ2-2	TRBV3-1/TRBV3-2	-	-	TGTGCCAGCAGCACCCGCCGGACCGGGGAGCTGTTTTTT	CASSTRRTGELFF
TRBJ2-7	TRBV9	-	-	TGTGCCAGCAGCGCCGGCGGCGAGCAGTACTTC	CASSAGGEQYF
TRBJ2-7	TRBV28	-	TRBD2	TGTGCCAGCAGTTTTTTCATAGGGAAAGCGACTAGCGGGAGGGCCTACGAGCAGTACTTC	CASSFFIGKATSGRAYEQYF
TRBJ2-1	TRBV24-1	-	TRBD2	TGTGCCACCAGTGCCAGTCCTAGCGGAGATTACAATGAGCAGTTCTTC	CATSASPSGDYNEQFF
TRBJ2-3	TRBV28	-	-	TGTGCCAGCAGTTTAGGGACTCTGGATACGCAGTATTTT	CASSLGTLDTQYF
TRBJ2-1	TRBV24-1	-	-	TGTGCCACCAGTGACTACGGAGGGGACGATGACAATGAGCAGTTCTTC	CATSDYGGDDDNEQFF
TRBJ1-6	TRBV10-3	-	TRBD1	TGTGCCATCAGTGAGCCGGACAGGGAAAATTCACCCCTCCACTTT	CAISEPDRENSPLHF
TRBJ2-2	TRBV9	once	-	TGTGCCAGCAGCCATTCCTTCGGGACACTGGGGGCGGGGGAGCTGTTTTTT	CASSHSFGTLGAGELFF
TRBJ2-2	TRBV5-1	-	-	TGCGCCAGCAGCATGGCGGGTACCGGGGAGCTGTTTTTT	CASSMAGTGELFF
TRBJ1-1	TRBV29-1	-	-	TGCAGCGTTGAGTATGGACTCATGAACACTGAAGCTTTCTTT	CSVEYGLMNTEAFF
TRBJ2-7	TRBV18	-	-	TGTGCCAGCTCACCACTGCCGGACACCTACGAGCAGTACTTC	CASSPLPDTYEQYF
TRBJ2-7	TRBV21-1	-	-	TGTGCCAGCAGCAAACTGTCCTTGCAGGGGGCCCCCTACGAGCAGTACTTC	CASSKLSLQGAPYEQYF
TRBJ1-2	TRBV27	-	TRBD1	TGTGCCAGCAGTAATAAAGGGGACAGCCTCTATGGCTACACCTTC	CASSNKGDSLYGYTF
TRBJ1-6	TRBV19	few	-	TGTGCCAGTAGGCGGGGTCCAGATTCACCCCTCCACTTT	CASRRGPDSPLHF
TRBJ2-7	TRBV28	-	-	TGTGCCAGCAGTTTAGGGGCAGGTTCCAGGGAGCAGTACTTC	CASSLGAGSREQYF